This T cell receptor (beta chain) originates from a study of blood T cell repertoires in COVID-19. TCRdb's copy holds only in-frame clones and misses some; the assay was immunoSEQ multiplex PCR. The sample carries roughly 290,000 clones, 70% to 90% recorded once. This CDR3 contains 14 residues. The germline V and J ends were trimmed by 1 base and 3 bases, with 8 bases remaining between them. Germline CDR1 is KGHDR and CDR2 is SFDVKD. The origin of this receptor is a woman aged 50 to 65 with active or convalescent COVID-19. The rearrangement uses TRBV24-1 and TRBJ1-2; D not certain. Sequenced: peripheral blood. The CDR3 reads CATSDLRRDYGYTF. Written as DNA, the CDR3 is TGTGCCACCAGTGATTTACGGCGGGACTATGGCTACACCTTC.